These T cell receptor beta chains were read from a single sample in a study of regulatory T cells in long-lasting Graves disease. One entry per CDR3 protein results from TCRdb running MiXCR on the multiplex PCR reads. This table has about 420,000 distinct CDR3 sequences, 15% to 20% appearing once. This sample also belongs to another study, concerning T cells in Graves' hyperthyroidism and ophthalmopathy.

Sequences were derived from peripheral blood mononuclear cells (PBMCs), sampled at new diagnosis, from a patient treated with antithyroid drugs. These receptors originate from a young woman with Graves disease. CDR3s include the opening cysteine and the closing phenylalanine or tryptophan. The D gene is left open where the match is weak. The size field is filled for only some rows; it gives once, few, many or a size class.

CASSFHRPGLAGAGELFF | TGTGCCAGCAGCTTCCACCGTCCGGGACTAGCGGGAGCCGGGGAGCTGTTTTTT | TRBD2 | NA | TRBJ2-2 | TRBV7-2
CSARDLGWNQPQHF | TGCAGTGCTAGAGATTTGGGCTGGAATCAGCCCCAGCATTTT | NA | few | TRBJ1-5 | TRBV20-1
CASRFIAGAMGETQYF | TGCGCCAGCAGATTTATAGCGGGGGCCATGGGGGAGACCCAGTACTTC | TRBD2 | few | TRBJ2-5 | TRBV5-1
CASSLGGASSGANVLTF | TGCGCCAGCAGCTTGGGGGGCGCCAGTTCTGGGGCCAACGTCCTGACTTTC | NA | NA | TRBJ2-6 | TRBV5-1
CASGAEPHPGELFF | TGTGCCAGCGGGGCGGAGCCCCACCCCGGGGAGCTGTTTTTT | NA | few | TRBJ2-2 | TRBV6-2/TRBV6-3
CSARDRGEIYEQYF | TGCAGTGCTAGAGATCGAGGGGAGATCTACGAGCAGTACTTC | NA | many | TRBJ2-7 | TRBV20-1
CASSPTGMGDTIYF | TGTGCCAGCAGTCCGACAGGCATGGGGGACACCATATATTTT | NA | few | TRBJ1-3 | TRBV28
CASSQDLAPYGYTF | TGTGCCAGCAGCCAAGATCTGGCCCCATATGGCTACACCTTC | NA | few | TRBJ1-2 | TRBV3-1
CASNLRTLADPGELFF | TGCGCCAGCAACTTACGGACCCTAGCGGATCCCGGGGAGCTGTTTTTT | TRBD2 | few | TRBJ2-2 | TRBV5-1
CASSYSIGGSYEQFF | TGTGCCAGCAGTTACTCGATTGGGGGGAGCTATGAGCAGTTCTTC | NA | many | TRBJ2-1 | TRBV6-5
CSATGTSVNEQFF | TGCAGTGCAACCGGGACTAGCGTCAATGAGCAGTTCTTC | TRBD2 | NA | TRBJ2-1 | TRBV20-1
CASSTSGSTDTQYF | TGTGCCAGCAGCACTAGCGGTAGCACAGATACGCAGTATTTT | TRBD2 | many | TRBJ2-3 | TRBV7-3
CSAGTVQETQYF | TGCAGTGCGGGGACAGTCCAAGAGACCCAGTACTTC | TRBD1 | many | TRBJ2-5 | TRBV20-1
CASSLGLAHNEQFF | TGTGCCAGCAGCTTAGGACTAGCCCACAATGAGCAGTTCTTC | TRBD2 | NA | TRBJ2-1 | TRBV7-3
CASSQTSGNEQFF | TGTGCCAGCAGCCAAACTAGCGGGAATGAGCAGTTCTTC | TRBD2 | many | TRBJ2-1 | TRBV3-1
CASSLYGTTTKTQYF | TGTGCCAGCAGTTTATATGGGACTACGACGAAGACCCAGTACTTC | TRBD2 | many | TRBJ2-5 | TRBV28
CSARVLIQGSYGYTF | TGCAGTGCTAGAGTCTTAATACAGGGGAGCTATGGCTACACCTTC | TRBD1 | few | TRBJ1-2 | TRBV20-1
CASIPPGQGTGAFF | TGTGCCAGCATCCCTCCGGGACAAGGAACGGGAGCTTTCTTT | NA | many | TRBJ1-1 | TRBV12-3/TRBV12-4
CSAGDRENYGYTF | TGCAGCGCTGGGGACAGGGAGAATTATGGCTACACCTTC | TRBD1 | NA | TRBJ1-2 | TRBV29-1
CASRPAGVSNTGELFF | TGCGCCAGCAGGCCAGCGGGAGTTTCGAACACCGGGGAGCTGTTTTTT | TRBD2 | NA | TRBJ2-2 | TRBV5-1
CASKQADNTEAFF | TGTGCCAGCAAACAGGCAGACAACACTGAAGCTTTCTTT | NA | many | TRBJ1-1 | TRBV27
CASKGLAGGGTGELFF | TGTGCCAGCAAGGGACTAGCGGGAGGGGGTACCGGGGAGCTGTTTTTT | TRBD2 | few | TRBJ2-2 | TRBV6-1
CASRLQSYEQYF | TGTGCCAGCAGGCTACAGTCCTACGAGCAGTACTTC | NA | few | TRBJ2-7 | TRBV12-3/TRBV12-4
CASSVSDISYEQYF | TGTGCCAGCAGCGTTTCGGACATCTCCTACGAGCAGTACTTC | NA | NA | TRBJ2-7 | TRBV9
CASSLAPGFGLGATNEKLFF | TGTGCCAGCAGCTTAGCACCGGGATTCGGCCTTGGGGCAACTAATGAAAAACTGTTTTTT | NA | NA | TRBJ1-4 | TRBV11-3
CATSPGTGEHSNQPQHF | TGTGCCACCAGCCCTGGGACAGGGGAACATAGCAATCAGCCCCAGCATTTT | TRBD1 | many | TRBJ1-5 | TRBV24-1
CASSSGPGNTEAFF | TGTGCCAGCAGTTCGGGACCGGGGAACACTGAAGCTTTCTTT | NA | many | TRBJ1-1 | TRBV27
CASRVAGGTDTQYF | TGTGCCAGCCGGGTAGCGGGAGGTACGGATACGCAGTATTTT | TRBD2 | few | TRBJ2-3 | TRBV28
CASSEGQGPYGYTF | TGTGCCAGCAGTGAAGGACAGGGTCCTTATGGCTACACCTTC | TRBD1 | NA | TRBJ1-2 | TRBV6-1
CASRESGRALSYTF | TGTGCCAGCAGAGAATCTGGGAGGGCCTTAAGCTACACCTTC | NA | many | TRBJ1-2 | TRBV28
CASSKQGYTEAFF | TGTGCCAGCAGCAAACAGGGTTACACTGAAGCTTTCTTT | NA | many | TRBJ1-1 | TRBV7-2
CSVQSPTGGITDTQYF | TGCAGCGTTCAATCCCCGACAGGGGGAATCACAGATACGCAGTATTTT | TRBD1 | many | TRBJ2-3 | TRBV29-1
CASSRGLNQPQHF | TGTGCCAGCAGCCGGGGCTTAAATCAGCCCCAGCATTTT | NA | many | TRBJ1-5 | TRBV12-3/TRBV12-4
CAWSRFFQNTEAFF | TGTGCCTGGAGTAGGTTTTTTCAGAACACTGAAGCTTTCTTT | NA | NA | TRBJ1-1 | TRBV30
CASSHSRLRTEAFF | TGTGCCAGCAGCCACTCCCGACTGCGGACTGAAGCTTTCTTT | NA | many | TRBJ1-1 | TRBV3-1
CAWTAGGRYGYTF | TGTGCCTGGACAGCAGGGGGACGCTATGGCTACACCTTC | TRBD1 | NA | TRBJ1-2 | TRBV30
CSATPRWAGETQYF | TGCAGTGCTACTCCCCGGTGGGCGGGAGAGACCCAGTACTTC | NA | many | TRBJ2-5 | TRBV20-1
CASSQDFAVNEQFF | TGCGCCAGCAGCCAAGATTTCGCGGTCAATGAGCAGTTCTTC | NA | NA | TRBJ2-1 | TRBV4-3
CASSSTVRGGYNEQFF | TGTGCCAGCTCATCAACCGTCCGGGGGGGCTACAATGAGCAGTTCTTC | TRBD2 | NA | TRBJ2-1 | TRBV18
CASSLVGLGGETQYF | TGTGCCAGCAGCTTAGTGGGACTAGGAGGGGAGACCCAGTACTTC | TRBD2 | many | TRBJ2-5 | TRBV7-9
CASSDLNNEQFF | TGTGCCAGCAGTGATTTGAACAATGAGCAGTTCTTC | NA | few | TRBJ2-1 | TRBV6-1